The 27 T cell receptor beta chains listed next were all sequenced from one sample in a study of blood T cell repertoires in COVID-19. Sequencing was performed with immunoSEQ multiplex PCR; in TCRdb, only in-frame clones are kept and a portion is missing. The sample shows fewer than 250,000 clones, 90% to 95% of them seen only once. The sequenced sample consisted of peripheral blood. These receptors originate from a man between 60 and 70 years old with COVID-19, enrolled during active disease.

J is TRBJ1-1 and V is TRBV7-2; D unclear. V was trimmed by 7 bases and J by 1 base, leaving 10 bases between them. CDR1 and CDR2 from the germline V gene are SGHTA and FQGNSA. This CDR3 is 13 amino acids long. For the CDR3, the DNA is TGTGCCAGCAACAGTGGTAAGAACACTGAAGCTTTCTTT. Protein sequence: CASNSGKNTEAFF.

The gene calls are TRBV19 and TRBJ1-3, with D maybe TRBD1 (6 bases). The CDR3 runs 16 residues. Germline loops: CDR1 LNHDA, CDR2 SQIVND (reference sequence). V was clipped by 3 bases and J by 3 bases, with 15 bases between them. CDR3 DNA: TGTGCCAGTAGTATCGGATCCAGGGGTATTGGAAACACCATATATTTT. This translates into CASSIGSRGIGNTIYF.

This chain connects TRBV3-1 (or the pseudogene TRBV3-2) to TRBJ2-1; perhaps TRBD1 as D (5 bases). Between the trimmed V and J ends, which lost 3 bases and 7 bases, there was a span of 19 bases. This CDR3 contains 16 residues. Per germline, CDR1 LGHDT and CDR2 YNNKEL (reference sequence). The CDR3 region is CASSHKTVSLTNEQFF. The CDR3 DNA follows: TGTGCCAGCAGCCACAAGACAGTGAGTCTGACTAATGAGCAGTTCTTC.

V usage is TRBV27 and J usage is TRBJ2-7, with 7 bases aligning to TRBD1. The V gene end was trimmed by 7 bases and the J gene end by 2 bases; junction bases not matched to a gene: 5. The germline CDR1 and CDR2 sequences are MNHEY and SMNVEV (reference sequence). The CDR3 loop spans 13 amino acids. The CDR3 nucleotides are TGTGCCAGCACCAGGACAGGAACCTACGAGCAGTACTTC. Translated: CASTRTGTYEQYF.

Written as DNA, the CDR3 is TGTGCCAGCAGCCACAATGGACGGGAATTTGAGCAGTTCTTC. Amino acids: CASSHNGREFEQFF. This rearrangement joins TRBV7-2 to TRBJ2-1; D might be TRBD2 (5 bases). Germline assignment: CDR1 SGHTA and CDR2 FQGNSA. The CDR3 consists of 14 residues. Trimming stripped 5 bases from V and 9 bases from J, with 17 bases between. Based on the CDR3 plus reference TRBV7-2 and TRBJ2-1, the full variable domain is GAGVSQSPSNKVTEKGKDVELRCDPISGHTALYWYRQSLGQGLEFLIYFQGNSAPDKSGLPSDRFSAERTGGSVSTLTIQRTQQEDSAVYLCASSHNGREFEQFFGPGTRLTVL.

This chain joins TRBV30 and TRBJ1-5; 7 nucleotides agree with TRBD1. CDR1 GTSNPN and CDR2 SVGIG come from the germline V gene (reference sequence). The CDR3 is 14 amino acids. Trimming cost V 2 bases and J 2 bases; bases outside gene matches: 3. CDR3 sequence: CAWSLGQGNQPQHF. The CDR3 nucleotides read TGTGCCTGGAGTCTTGGACAGGGCAATCAGCCCCAGCATTTT.

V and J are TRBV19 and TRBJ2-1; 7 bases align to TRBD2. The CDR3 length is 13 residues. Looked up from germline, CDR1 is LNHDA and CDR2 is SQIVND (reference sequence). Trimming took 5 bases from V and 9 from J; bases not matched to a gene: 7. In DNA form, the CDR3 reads TGTGCCAGTAGTGTACGACTAGCAGGTGAGCAGTTCTTC. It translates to CASSVRLAGEQFF.

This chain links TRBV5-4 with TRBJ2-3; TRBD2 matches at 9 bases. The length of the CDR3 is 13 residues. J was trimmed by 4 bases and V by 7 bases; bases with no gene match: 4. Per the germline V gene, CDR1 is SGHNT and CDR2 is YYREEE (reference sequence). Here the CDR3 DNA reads TGTGCCAGCTTAGCTAGCGGGGCAGATACGCAGTATTTT. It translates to CASLASGADTQYF.

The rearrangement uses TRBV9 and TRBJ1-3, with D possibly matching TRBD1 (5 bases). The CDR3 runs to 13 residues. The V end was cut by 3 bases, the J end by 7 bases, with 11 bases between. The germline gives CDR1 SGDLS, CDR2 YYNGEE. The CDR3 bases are TGTGCCAGCAGCGGCGGGGAGGGGAACACCATATATTTT. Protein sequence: CASSGGEGNTIYF.

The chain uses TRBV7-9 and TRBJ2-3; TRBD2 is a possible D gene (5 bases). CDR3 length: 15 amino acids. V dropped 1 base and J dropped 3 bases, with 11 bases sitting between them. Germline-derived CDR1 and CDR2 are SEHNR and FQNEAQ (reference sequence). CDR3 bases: TGTGCCAGCAGCTTAGGTTTTCGGAGGACAGATACGCAGTATTTT. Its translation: CASSLGFRRTDTQYF.

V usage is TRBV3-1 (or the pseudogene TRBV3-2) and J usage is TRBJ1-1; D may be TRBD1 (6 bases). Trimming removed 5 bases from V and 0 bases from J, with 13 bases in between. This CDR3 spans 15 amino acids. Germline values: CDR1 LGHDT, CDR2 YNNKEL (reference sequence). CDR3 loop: CASSSRQAMNTEAFF. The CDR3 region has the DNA TGTGCCAGCAGCTCCCGACAGGCCATGAACACTGAAGCTTTCTTT.

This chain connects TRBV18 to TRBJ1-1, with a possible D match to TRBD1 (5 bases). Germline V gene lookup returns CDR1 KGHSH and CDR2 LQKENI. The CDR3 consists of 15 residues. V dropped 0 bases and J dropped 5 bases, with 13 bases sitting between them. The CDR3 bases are TGTGCCAGCTCACCACCGAGCAGGGATGGAACTGAAGCTTTCTTT. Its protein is CASSPPSRDGTEAFF.

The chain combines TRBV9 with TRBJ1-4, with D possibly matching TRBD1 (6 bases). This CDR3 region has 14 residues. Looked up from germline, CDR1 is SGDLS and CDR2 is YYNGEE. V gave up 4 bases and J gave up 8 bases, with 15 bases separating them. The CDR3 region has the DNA TGTGCCAGCAGCTCTCAGGGGTATGGAGAAAAACTGTTTTTT. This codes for CASSSQGYGEKLFF.

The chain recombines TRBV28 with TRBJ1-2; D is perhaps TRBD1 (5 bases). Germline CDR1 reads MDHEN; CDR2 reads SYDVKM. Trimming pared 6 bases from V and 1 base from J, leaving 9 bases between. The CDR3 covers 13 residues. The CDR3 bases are TGTGCCAGCAGGTTACAGGTTAACTATGGCTACACCTTC. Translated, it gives CASRLQVNYGYTF.

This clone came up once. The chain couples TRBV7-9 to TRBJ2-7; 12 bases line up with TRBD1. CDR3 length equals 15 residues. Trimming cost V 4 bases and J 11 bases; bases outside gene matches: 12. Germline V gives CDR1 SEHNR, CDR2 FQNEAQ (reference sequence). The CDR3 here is CASSSAGTGGRRKYF. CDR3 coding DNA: TGTGCCAGCAGCTCGGCCGGGACAGGGGGCCGGCGTAAGTACTTC. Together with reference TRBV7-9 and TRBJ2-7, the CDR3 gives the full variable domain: DTGVSQNPRHKITKRGQNVTFRCDPISEHNRLYWYRQTLGQGPEFLTYFQNEAQLEKSRLLSDRFSAERPKGSFSTLEIQRTEQGDSAMYLCASSSAGTGGRRKYFGPGTRLTVT.

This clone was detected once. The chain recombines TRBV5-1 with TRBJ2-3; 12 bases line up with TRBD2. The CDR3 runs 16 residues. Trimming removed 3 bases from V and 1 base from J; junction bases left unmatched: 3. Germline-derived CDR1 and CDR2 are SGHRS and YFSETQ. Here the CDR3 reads CASSSGLAGRTDTQYF. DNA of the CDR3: TGCGCCAGCAGCTCCGGACTAGCGGGGCGCACAGATACGCAGTATTTT.

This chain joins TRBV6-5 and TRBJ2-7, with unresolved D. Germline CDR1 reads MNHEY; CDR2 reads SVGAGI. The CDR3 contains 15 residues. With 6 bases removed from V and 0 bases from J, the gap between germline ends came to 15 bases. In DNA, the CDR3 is TGTGCCAGCAGCCCCGGGTACGCCCGCTCCTACGAGCAGTACTTC. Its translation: CASSPGYARSYEQYF.

This CDR3 is CSVPTRGLSGTEAFF. Written as DNA, the CDR3 is TGCAGCGTTCCCACCAGGGGGCTGAGTGGGACTGAAGCTTTCTTT. This sequence joins TRBV29-1 and TRBJ1-1; 8 positions match TRBD1. In germline, CDR1 is SQVTM, CDR2 ANQGSEA. This CDR3 region has 15 residues. Trimming removed 5 bases from V and 5 bases from J; junction bases left unmatched: 13.

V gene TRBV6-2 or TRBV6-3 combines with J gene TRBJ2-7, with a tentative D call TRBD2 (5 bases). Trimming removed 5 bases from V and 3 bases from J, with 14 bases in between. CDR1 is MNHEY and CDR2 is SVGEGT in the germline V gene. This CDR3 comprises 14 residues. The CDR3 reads CASSPSRGFYEQYF. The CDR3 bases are TGTGCCAGCAGTCCCTCTCGGGGTTTCTACGAGCAGTACTTC.

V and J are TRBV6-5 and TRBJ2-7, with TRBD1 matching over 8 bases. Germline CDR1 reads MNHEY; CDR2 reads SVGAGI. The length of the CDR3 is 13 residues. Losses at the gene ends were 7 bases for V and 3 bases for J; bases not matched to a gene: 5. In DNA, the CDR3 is TGTGCCAGCAATAAGGACAGGGTCTACGAGCAGTACTTC. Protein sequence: CASNKDRVYEQYF.

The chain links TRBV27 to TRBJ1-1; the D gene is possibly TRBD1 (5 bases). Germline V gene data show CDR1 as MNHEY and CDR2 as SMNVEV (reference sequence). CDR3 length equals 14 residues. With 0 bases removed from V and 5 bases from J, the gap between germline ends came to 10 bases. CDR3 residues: CASSLSQGRTEAFF. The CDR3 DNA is TGTGCCAGCAGTTTATCCCAGGGAAGGACTGAAGCTTTCTTT.

The CDR3 here is CASSYSWEAGANVLTF. As DNA, the CDR3 is TGTGCCAGCAGTTACTCTTGGGAGGCTGGGGCCAACGTCCTGACTTTC. This rearrangement joins TRBV6-2 or TRBV6-3 to TRBJ2-6, with D maybe TRBD2 (6 bases). CDR3 length equals 16 residues. Trimming stripped 0 bases from V and 2 bases from J, with 8 bases between. Germline CDR1 MNHEY, CDR2 SVGEGT.

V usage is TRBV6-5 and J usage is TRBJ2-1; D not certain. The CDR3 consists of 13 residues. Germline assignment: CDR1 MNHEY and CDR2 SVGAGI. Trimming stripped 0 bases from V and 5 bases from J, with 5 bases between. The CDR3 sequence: CASSYSAHNEQFF. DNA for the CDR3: TGTGCCAGCAGTTACTCGGCCCACAATGAGCAGTTCTTC.

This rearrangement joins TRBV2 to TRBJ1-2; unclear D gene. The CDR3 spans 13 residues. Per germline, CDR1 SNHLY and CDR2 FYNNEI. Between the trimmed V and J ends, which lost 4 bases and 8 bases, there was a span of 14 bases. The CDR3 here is CASSAIVPSGYTF. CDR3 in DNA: TGTGCCAGCAGTGCTATCGTACCCTCCGGCTACACCTTC. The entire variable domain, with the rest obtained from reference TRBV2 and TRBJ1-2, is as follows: EPEVTQTPSHQVTQMGQEVILRCVPISNHLYFYWYRQILGQKVEFLVSFYNNEISEKSEIFDDQFSVERPDGSNFTLKIRSTKLEDSAMYFCASSAIVPSGYTFGSGTRLTVV.

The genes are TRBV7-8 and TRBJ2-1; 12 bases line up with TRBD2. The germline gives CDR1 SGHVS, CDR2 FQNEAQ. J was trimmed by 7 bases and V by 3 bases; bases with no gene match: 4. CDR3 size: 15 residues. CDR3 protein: CASSFGLAGLNEQFF. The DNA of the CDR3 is TGTGCCAGCAGCTTCGGACTAGCGGGGTTGAATGAGCAGTTCTTC.

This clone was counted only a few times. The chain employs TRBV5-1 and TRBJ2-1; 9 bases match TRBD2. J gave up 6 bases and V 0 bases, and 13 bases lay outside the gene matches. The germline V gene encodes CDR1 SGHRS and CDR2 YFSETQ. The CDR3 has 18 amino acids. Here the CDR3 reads CASSLVGGGGAHRNEQFF. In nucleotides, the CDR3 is TGCGCCAGCAGCTTGGTGGGTGGCGGGGGGGCCCATCGCAATGAGCAGTTCTTC.

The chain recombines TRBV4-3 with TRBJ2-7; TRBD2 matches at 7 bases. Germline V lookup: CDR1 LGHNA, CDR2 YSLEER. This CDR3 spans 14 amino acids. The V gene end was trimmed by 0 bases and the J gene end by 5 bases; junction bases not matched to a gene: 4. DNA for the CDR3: TGCGCCAGCAGCCAAGATTCGGGGGGTGACGAGCAGTACTTC. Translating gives CASSQDSGGDEQYF.